The 23 T cell receptor beta chains below come from one sample, sequenced in a study of somatic mutations in cytotoxic T cells in rheumatoid arthritis. Sequencing was performed with immunoSEQ multiplex PCR; in TCRdb, only in-frame clones are kept and a portion is missing. The sample lists about 33,000 clones, around 80% seen once, with roughly 3.1% in the top ten. Source material: CD8+ T cells sorted from blood. The receptors here all came from a man aged 35-49 years in good health.

The chain uses TRBV4-1 and TRBJ1-2; 9 bases fit TRBD1. V shed 3 bases, J shed 0 bases, and the junction held 8 bases outside the gene matches. The germline CDR1 and CDR2 sequences are MGHRA and YSYEKL. The CDR3 is 17 amino acids. The CDR3 coding sequence is TGCGCCAGCAGCCAGCCCGGACAGGGGAGAACTAACTATGGCTACACCTTC. Protein: CASSQPGQGRTNYGYTF.

This CDR3 is CSARDRGGYTF. The CDR3 coding sequence is TGCAGTGCTAGAGATCGGGGTGGCTACACCTTC. This chain links TRBV20-1 with TRBJ1-2; D remains ambiguous. Trimming took 0 bases from V and 7 from J, leaving 6 bases between them. Germline-derived CDR1 and CDR2 are DFQATT and SNEGSKA (reference sequence). This CDR3 has 11 amino acids.

Only one count was recorded for this clone. The J gene is TRBJ2-3, the V gene TRBV6-4, with 7 bases that match TRBD1. CDR1 and CDR2 from the germline V gene are MRHNA and SNTAGT. The junction had 9 bases not matched to a gene; V was cut back by 6 bases and J by 6 bases. This CDR3 has 14 amino acids. CDR3 sequence (DNA): TGTGCCAGCAGCCCCGGGACAGCATCGGATACGCAGTATTTT. Protein: CASSPGTASDTQYF.

This chain uses TRBV28 with TRBJ2-7; 8 nucleotides align to TRBD2. V lost 6 bases, J lost 0 bases, and 22 bases stayed unmatched. This CDR3 region has 20 residues. Germline V gives CDR1 MDHEN, CDR2 SYDVKM. CDR3 loop: CASSGTSSRLNYTSSYEQYF. The CDR3 nucleotides are TGTGCCAGCAGCGGGACTAGTAGCCGACTAAACTATACGAGCTCCTACGAGCAGTACTTC.

This chain uses TRBV7-9 with TRBJ2-5; 8 nucleotides line up with TRBD1. The CDR3 runs 15 residues. CDR1 is SEHNR and CDR2 is FQNEAQ in the germline V gene (reference sequence). Losses at the gene ends were 2 bases for V and 0 bases for J; bases not matched to a gene: 2. CDR3 nucleotide sequence: TGTGCCAGCAGCTTATACAGGGGGTACCAAGAGACCCAGTACTTC. As protein: CASSLYRGYQETQYF.

V and J are TRBV5-4 and TRBJ2-1, with TRBD1 matching over 9 bases. From germline, CDR1 is SGHNT and CDR2 YYREEE (reference sequence). With V trimmed by 5 bases and J by 4 bases, 10 bases remained unmatched. This CDR3 region has 16 residues. The CDR3: CASSSPTGGSYNEQFF. The CDR3 nucleotides read TGTGCCAGCAGTTCCCCGACAGGGGGAAGTTACAATGAGCAGTTCTTC. Full variable domain (outside the CDR3, taken from reference TRBV5-4 and TRBJ2-1): ETGVTQSPTHLIKTRGQQVTLRCSSQSGHNTVSWYQQALGQGPQFIFQYYREEENGRGNFPPRFSGLQFPNYSSELNVNALELDDSALYLCASSSPTGGSYNEQFFGPGTRLTVL.

This rearrangement joins TRBV28 to TRBJ2-3; the D is unclear. V lost 6 bases, J lost 6 bases, and 7 bases lay in between. This CDR3 is built from 11 residues. The germline gives CDR1 MDHEN, CDR2 SYDVKM. The CDR3 loop is CASSPGDTQYF. In DNA form, the CDR3 reads TGTGCCAGCAGCCCCGGGGATACGCAGTATTTT.

The rearrangement joins TRBV9 to TRBJ2-7, with D possibly called TRBD1 or TRBD2 (6 bases each). The ends were cut back, 0 bases at V and 0 bases at J, with 10 bases in the middle. The CDR3 is 15 amino acids. CDR1 SGDLS and CDR2 YYNGEE come from the germline V gene. CDR3 sequence: CASSVEGGSSYEQYF. The CDR3 nucleotides read TGTGCCAGCAGCGTAGAGGGGGGTTCCTCCTACGAGCAGTACTTC.

This chain links TRBV11-3 with TRBJ2-3, with D unresolved. The germline V gene has CDR1 SGHNT and CDR2 YENEEA. The CDR3 loop spans 15 amino acids. The V and J ends lost 5 bases and 6 bases respectively, with 18 bases between them. This CDR3 reads CASSRVGGLGDTQYF. CDR3 in DNA: TGTGCCAGCAGCCGAGTGGGCGGATTAGGTGATACGCAGTATTTT.

This chain links TRBV7-9 with TRBJ2-7; the D is unclear. The germline V and J ends were trimmed by 5 bases and 7 bases, with 15 bases remaining between them. The CDR3 extends over 13 amino acids. Germline V lookup: CDR1 SEHNR, CDR2 FQNEAQ (reference sequence). CDR3 sequence reads: CASSRSLGSEQYF. CDR3 nucleotides: TGTGCCAGCAGCAGATCCCTGGGGTCGGAGCAGTACTTC. Supplemented by reference TRBV7-9 and TRBJ2-7, the full variable domain reads DTGVSQNPRHKITKRGQNVTFRCDPISEHNRLYWYRQTLGQGPEFLTYFQNEAQLEKSRLLSDRFSAERPKGSFSTLEIQRTEQGDSAMYLCASSRSLGSEQYFGPGTRLTVT.

This chain uses TRBV11-3 with TRBJ2-2; 7 nucleotides agree with TRBD1. The CDR3 has 14 residues. V lost 6 bases to trimming and J lost 6 bases; unmatched junction nucleotides: 7. Germline V CDR1 and CDR2: SGHNT, YENEEA. The CDR3 nucleotides are TGTGCCAGCAGTACTTTGACAGGGTCCGGGGAGCTGTTTTTT. Its protein is CASSTLTGSGELFF.

As for this clone: The same CDR3 also results from other DNA sequences found in this sample. V is TRBV4-1 and J is TRBJ1-5; D remains unclear. Trimming pared 0 bases from V and 3 bases from J, leaving 3 bases between. Germline assignment: CDR1 MGHRA and CDR2 YSYEKL. This CDR3 has 13 amino acids. CDR3 coding DNA: TGCGCCAGCAGCCAAGACCCCAATCAGCCCCAGCATTTT. This codes for CASSQDPNQPQHF.

The V gene is TRBV9, the J gene TRBJ1-2; perhaps TRBD1 as D (5 bases). The CDR3 spans 14 residues. CDR1 is SGDLS and CDR2 is YYNGEE in the germline V gene. V was trimmed by 5 bases and J by 4 bases, leaving 15 bases between them. CDR3 DNA sequence: TGTGCCAGCAGGGTCACCGGGACCCCCTATGGCTACACCTTC. Translating it yields CASRVTGTPYGYTF.

The chain has TRBV14 and TRBJ2-3; D not resolved. CDR1 and CDR2 (germline): SGHDN, FVKESK. Trimming removed 1 base from V and 3 bases from J, with 2 bases in between. This CDR3 comprises 12 residues. CDR3 loop: CASSQVTDTQYF. The CDR3 DNA sequence: TGTGCCAGCAGCCAAGTGACAGATACGCAGTATTTT.

The chain has TRBV7-9 and TRBJ2-5; TRBD1 matches at 8 bases. Germline V lookup: CDR1 SEHNR, CDR2 FQNEAQ (reference sequence). The J segment lost 5 bases and the V segment lost 5 bases, leaving 13 bases of the junction unmatched. This CDR3 has 16 amino acids. Here the CDR3 reads CASSGNRQGAGETQYF. DNA for the CDR3: TGTGCCAGCAGCGGGAATAGGCAGGGGGCCGGGGAGACCCAGTACTTC.

The chain joins TRBV7-9 to TRBJ2-3; D is tentatively TRBD1 or TRBD2 (5 bases each). CDR1 is SEHNR and CDR2 is FQNEAQ in the germline V gene (reference sequence). V lost 5 bases and J 6 bases, leaving 24 bases between the germline ends. CDR3 length: 17 amino acids. CDR3 sequence reads: CASSLRGRPVGTDTQYF. CDR3 coding DNA: TGTGCCAGCAGCCTCCGGGGACGCCCCGTGGGGACGGATACGCAGTATTTT.

The V call is TRBV19, the J call TRBJ1-1; D may be TRBD1 (5 bases). V lost 6 bases and J 6 bases, leaving 11 bases between the germline ends. The CDR3 covers 12 residues. Germline CDR1 is LNHDA and CDR2 is SQIVND (reference sequence). CDR3 loop: CASSPKGPEAFF. CDR3 in DNA: TGTGCCAGTAGCCCCAAGGGGCCTGAAGCTTTCTTT. The complete variable domain, with remaining parts taken from reference TRBV19 and TRBJ1-1, reads DGGITQSPKYLFRKEGQNVTLSCEQNLNHDAMYWYRQDPGQGLRLIYYSQIVNDFQKGDIAEGYSVSREKKESFPLTVTSAQKNPTAFYLCASSPKGPEAFFGQGTRLTVV.

This clone was recorded once. CDR3 in DNA: TGCGCCAGCAGCCCACTTCCGGGACTAGCGTACTCCTACGAGCAGTACTTC. It encodes CASSPLPGLAYSYEQYF. The rearrangement uses TRBV5-1 and TRBJ2-7; 10 bases line up with TRBD2. Trimming cost V 4 bases and J 0 bases; bases outside gene matches: 10. The CDR3 is 17 residues long. In germline, CDR1 is SGHRS, CDR2 YFSETQ.

The chain couples TRBV10-3 to TRBJ2-5; D is possibly TRBD1 or TRBD2 (5 bases each). The CDR3 runs 12 residues. The germline V gene encodes CDR1 ENHRY and CDR2 SYGVKD. The germline V and J ends were trimmed by 8 bases and 0 bases, with 7 bases remaining between them. The CDR3 sequence is CAIGGYQETQYF. The CDR3 DNA reads TGTGCCATCGGGGGATACCAAGAGACCCAGTACTTC.

Only one count was recorded for this clone. The chain combines TRBV9 with TRBJ2-5, with D possibly being TRBD1 or TRBD2 (5 bases each). The CDR3 covers 11 residues. The V and J ends lost 3 bases and 5 bases respectively, with 5 bases between them. Germline loops: CDR1 SGDLS, CDR2 YYNGEE. The CDR3 DNA reads as TGTGCCAGCAGCGGGGGGGAGACCCAGTACTTC. As protein: CASSGGETQYF.

V gene TRBV28 combines with J gene TRBJ2-7, with TRBD1 identical over 10 bases. The CDR3 loop spans 15 amino acids. The ends lost 6 bases at V and 1 base at J; junction bases unmatched: 6. CDR1 and CDR2 (germline): MDHEN, SYDVKM. CDR3 DNA: TGTGCCAGCAGCCCAGGGACAGGGGCATCCTACGAGCAGTACTTC. Translation: CASSPGTGASYEQYF. The whole variable domain, filled in from reference TRBV28 and TRBJ2-7, reads DVKVTQSSRYLVKRTGEKVFLECVQDMDHENMFWYRQDPGLGLRLIYFSYDVKMKEKGDIPEGYSVSREKKERFSLILESASTNQTSMYLCASSPGTGASYEQYFGPGTRLTVT.

The V gene is TRBV9, the J gene TRBJ2-3, with TRBD1 matching 9 bases. This CDR3 has 14 residues. Germline V CDR1 and CDR2: SGDLS, YYNGEE. V lost 3 bases to trimming and J lost 5 bases; unmatched junction nucleotides: 4. Written as DNA, the CDR3 is TGTGCCAGCAGCGCACAGGGGGCGAAAGATACGCAGTATTTT. Translation: CASSAQGAKDTQYF. Filled out from reference TRBV9 and TRBJ2-3, the complete variable domain reads DSGVTQTPKHLITATGQRVTLRCSPRSGDLSVYWYQQSLDQGLQFLIQYYNGEERAKGNILERFSAQQFPDLHSELNLSSLELGDSALYFCASSAQGAKDTQYFGPGTRLTVL.

This clone showed up just a few times. J is TRBJ1-1 and V is TRBV7-9; D remains unclear. The V end was cut by 5 bases, the J end by 1 base, with 14 bases between. Germline CDR1 and CDR2: SEHNR and FQNEAQ (reference sequence). CDR3 length: 15 residues. CDR3 loop: CASSHPSPGNTEAFF. CDR3 sequence (DNA): TGTGCCAGCAGCCATCCCTCGCCCGGGAACACTGAAGCTTTCTTT.